Sequencing of this TCR beta chain was carried out in a study of T cell changes during pregnancy in multiple sclerosis (dated by TCRdb to between 2019 and 2020). Background for the entire study: Changes in the T cell repertoire over the course of pregnancy were examined in this study in women with multiple sclerosis.

To prepare the library, the immunoSEQ multiplex PCR assay was applied. The clones in this table, taken by TCRdb from immuneACCESS, are in-frame only. Not every clone is retained; where verified, under half of the shortfall comes from an unresolved V gene, and the cause of the rest is unknown. The sample table holds fewer than 85,000 clones, of which roughly 96% were seen once. The ten most abundant clones make up roughly 1.2% of the sample. Comment on this clone: The target of this receptor is not known. No quality values exist for individual bases; no much larger clone is one base distant.

Between the V and J ends, shortened by 3 bases and 0 bases respectively, the junction contains 9 bases. According to the germline V gene (reference sequence), CDR1 reads MNHEY and CDR2 reads SMNVEV. The CDR3 sequence holds 14 residues, the cysteine and phenylalanine included. Left in the record is the CDR3 DNA by itself, 42 bases read in frame from the first base. The sequence was obtained from a female donor with multiple sclerosis, enrolled in a pregnancy study. The chain is assembled from TRBV27 and TRBJ2-7; TRBD1 might be the D gene, on 5 matching bases. The source material was peripheral blood, sampled in the second trimester of pregnancy. The CDR3 protein sequence reads: CASSLGRHSYEQYF. The nucleotide sequence is TGTGCCAGCAGTTTGGGGCGGCACTCCTACGAGCAGTACTTC.